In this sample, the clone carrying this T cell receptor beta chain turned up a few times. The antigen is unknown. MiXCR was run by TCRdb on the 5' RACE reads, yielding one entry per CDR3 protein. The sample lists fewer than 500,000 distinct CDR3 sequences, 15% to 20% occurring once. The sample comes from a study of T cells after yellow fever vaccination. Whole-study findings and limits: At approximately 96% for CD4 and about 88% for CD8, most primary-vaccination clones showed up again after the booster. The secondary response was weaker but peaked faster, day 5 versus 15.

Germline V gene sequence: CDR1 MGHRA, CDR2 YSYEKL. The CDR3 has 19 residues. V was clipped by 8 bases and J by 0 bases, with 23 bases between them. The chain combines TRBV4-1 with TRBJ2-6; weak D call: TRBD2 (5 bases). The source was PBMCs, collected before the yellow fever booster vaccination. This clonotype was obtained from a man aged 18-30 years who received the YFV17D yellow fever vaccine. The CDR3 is CASSPRRGPGSSGANVLTF. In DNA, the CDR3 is TGCGCCAGCTCTCCCAGACGTGGCCCGGGAAGCTCTGGGGCCAACGTCCTGACTTTC.